This TCR beta chain was sequenced during a study of T-cell memory formation after mild COVID-19. At least ten counts were recorded for this clonotype. Each CDR3 protein gets one entry after TCRdb re-called the 5' RACE reads with MiXCR. The table shows more than 300,000 distinct CDR3 sequences, with 20% to 25% occurring only once. The V end lost 1 base, the J end lost 4 bases, and 2 bases lay between the germline ends. The CDR3 covers 12 residues. The germline gives CDR1 SGHTA, CDR2 FQGNSA. J is TRBJ1-3 and V is TRBV7-2; D gene unclear. The source material was PBMCs or a T cell subset sorted from them (not recorded which). The sequence derives from a young man who had mild COVID-19 (a few samples of this study predate the infection). Cell type and time point are not known. The CDR3 coding sequence is TGTGCCAGCAGCTTAGTGGGAAACACCATATATTTT. Encoded protein: CASSLVGNTIYF.